This TCR beta chain appears in the sequencing data of a study of human T cells and chemical hapten exposure. Study at large: Small differences in pooled library volume mainly drove the variation in TCR yields per sample. General study findings and limits: DPC sensitization produced no change in TCRs with frequency above 1 in 1000.

The time point here: pre-sensitization, week 0. Indicated treatment: therapeutic diphenylcyclopropenone sensitization with weekly scalp DPC. Staff drew blood before applying each patch test. In this sample, this clonotype turned up many times. The antigen remains undetermined. In germline, CDR1 is LGHDT, CDR2 YNNKEL (reference sequence). The V segment lost 0 bases and the J segment 5 bases; nucleotides outside the gene matches: 7. The CDR3 covers 16 residues. TCRdb re-derived calls from the RACE reads in MiXCR, one entry per CDR3 protein. Among approximately 400,000 distinct CDR3 sequences listed, 4.5% to 5.5% were seen once.

The chain is built from TRBV3-1 and TRBJ2-3, with 8 positions matching TRBD2. The receptor comes from a woman aged 50 to 65 with alopecia areata. Some clones in this sample may be carry-over from other donors' samples. Sample: whole blood, taken in connection with sensitization to the hapten diphenylcyclopropenone (DPC). The CDR3 is CASSQDAAGGGDTQYF. Here the CDR3 DNA reads TGTGCCAGCAGCCAAGATGCGGCGGGAGGTGGAGATACGCAGTATTTT.